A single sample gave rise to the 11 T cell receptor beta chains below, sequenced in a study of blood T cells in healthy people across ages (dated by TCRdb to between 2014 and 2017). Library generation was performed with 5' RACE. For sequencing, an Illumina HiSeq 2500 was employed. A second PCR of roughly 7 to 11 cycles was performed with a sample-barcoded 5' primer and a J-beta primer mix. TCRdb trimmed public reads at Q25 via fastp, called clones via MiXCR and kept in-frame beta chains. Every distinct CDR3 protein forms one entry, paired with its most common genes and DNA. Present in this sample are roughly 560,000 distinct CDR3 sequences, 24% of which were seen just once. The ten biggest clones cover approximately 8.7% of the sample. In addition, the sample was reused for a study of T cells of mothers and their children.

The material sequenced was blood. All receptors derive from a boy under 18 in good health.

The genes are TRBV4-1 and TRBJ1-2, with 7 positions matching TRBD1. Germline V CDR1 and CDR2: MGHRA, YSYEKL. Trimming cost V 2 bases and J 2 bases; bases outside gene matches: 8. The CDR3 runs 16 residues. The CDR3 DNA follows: TGCGCCAGCAGCCAACCCGGACAGGTTTTGAACTATGGCTACACCTTC. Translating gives CASSQPGQVLNYGYTF.

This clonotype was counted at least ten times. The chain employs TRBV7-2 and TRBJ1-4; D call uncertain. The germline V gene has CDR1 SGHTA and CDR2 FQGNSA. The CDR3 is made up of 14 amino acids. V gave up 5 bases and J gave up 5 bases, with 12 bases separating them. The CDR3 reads CASSLWAPNEKLFF. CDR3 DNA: TGTGCCAGCAGCCTGTGGGCCCCCAATGAAAAACTGTTTTTT. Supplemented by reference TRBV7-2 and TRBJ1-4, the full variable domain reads GAGVSQSPSNKVTEKGKDVELRCDPISGHTALYWYRQSLGQGLEFLIYFQGNSAPDKSGLPSDRFSAERTGGSVSTLTIQRTQQEDSAVYLCASSLWAPNEKLFFGSGTQLSVL.

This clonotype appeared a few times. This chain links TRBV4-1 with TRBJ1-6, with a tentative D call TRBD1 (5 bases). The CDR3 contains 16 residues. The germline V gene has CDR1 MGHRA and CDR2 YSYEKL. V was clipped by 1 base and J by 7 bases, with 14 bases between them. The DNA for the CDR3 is TGCGCCAGCAGCCAAGTACTCGACAGTCGGAATTCACCCCTCCACTTT. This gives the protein CASSQVLDSRNSPLHF.

The CDR3 bases are TGTGCCAGCAGTTACCGGCGGGCTAACTATGGCTACACCTTC. Protein sequence: CASSYRRANYGYTF. The chain carries TRBV6-5 and TRBJ1-2; D not certain. Trimming pared 2 bases from V and 0 bases from J, leaving 7 bases between. Germline values: CDR1 MNHEY, CDR2 SVGAGI. This CDR3 contains 14 residues.

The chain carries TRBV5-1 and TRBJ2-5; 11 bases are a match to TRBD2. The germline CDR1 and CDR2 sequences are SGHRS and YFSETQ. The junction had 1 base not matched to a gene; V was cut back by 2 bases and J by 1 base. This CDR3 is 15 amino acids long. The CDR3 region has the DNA TGCGCCAGCAGCTTCACTAGCGGGGGCCAAGAGACCCAGTACTTC. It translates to CASSFTSGGQETQYF.

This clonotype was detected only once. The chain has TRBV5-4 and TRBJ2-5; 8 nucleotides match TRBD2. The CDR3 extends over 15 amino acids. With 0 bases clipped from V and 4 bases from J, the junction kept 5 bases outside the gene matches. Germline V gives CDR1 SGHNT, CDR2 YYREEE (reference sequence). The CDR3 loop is CASSLAGGVGETQYF. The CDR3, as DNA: TGTGCCAGCAGCTTGGCCGGGGGGGTTGGAGAGACCCAGTACTTC. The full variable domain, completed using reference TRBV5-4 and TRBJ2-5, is ETGVTQSPTHLIKTRGQQVTLRCSSQSGHNTVSWYQQALGQGPQFIFQYYREEENGRGNFPPRFSGLQFPNYSSELNVNALELDDSALYLCASSLAGGVGETQYFGPGTRLLVL.

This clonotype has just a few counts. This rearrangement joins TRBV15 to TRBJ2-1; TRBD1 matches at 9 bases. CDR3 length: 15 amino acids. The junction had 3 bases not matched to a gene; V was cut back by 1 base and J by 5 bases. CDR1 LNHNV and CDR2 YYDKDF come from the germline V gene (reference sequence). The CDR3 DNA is TGTGCCACCAGCAGAGGCGGGACAGGGAACAATGAGCAGTTCTTC. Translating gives CATSRGGTGNNEQFF.

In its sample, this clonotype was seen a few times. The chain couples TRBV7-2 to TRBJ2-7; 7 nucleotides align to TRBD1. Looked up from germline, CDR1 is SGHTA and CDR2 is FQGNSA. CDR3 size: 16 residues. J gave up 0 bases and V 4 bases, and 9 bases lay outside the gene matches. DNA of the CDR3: TGTGCCAGCAGCTCCTCGACCAGGGGGAGCTCCTACGAGCAGTACTTC. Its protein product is CASSSSTRGSSYEQYF.

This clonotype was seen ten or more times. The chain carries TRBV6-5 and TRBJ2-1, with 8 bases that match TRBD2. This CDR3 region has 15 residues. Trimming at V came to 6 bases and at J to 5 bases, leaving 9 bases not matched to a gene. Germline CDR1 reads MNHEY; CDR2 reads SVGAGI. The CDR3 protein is CASSLLGTRNNEQFF. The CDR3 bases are TGTGCCAGCAGCTTGTTGGGGACTAGAAACAATGAGCAGTTCTTC.

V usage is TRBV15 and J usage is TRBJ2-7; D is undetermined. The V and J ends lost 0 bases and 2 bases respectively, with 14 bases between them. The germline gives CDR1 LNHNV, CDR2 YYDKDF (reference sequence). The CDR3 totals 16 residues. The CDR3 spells CATSRDVIGYAYEQYF. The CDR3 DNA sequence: TGTGCCACCAGCAGAGATGTCATTGGTTATGCCTACGAGCAGTACTTC.

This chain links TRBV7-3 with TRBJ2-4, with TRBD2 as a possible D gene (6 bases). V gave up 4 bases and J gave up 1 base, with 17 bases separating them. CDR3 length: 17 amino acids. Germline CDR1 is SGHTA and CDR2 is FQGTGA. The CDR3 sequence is CASSSSGGGSAKNIQYF. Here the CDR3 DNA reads TGTGCCAGCAGCTCCAGTGGGGGAGGTAGTGCCAAAAACATTCAGTACTTC. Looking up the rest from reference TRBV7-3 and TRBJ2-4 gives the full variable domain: GAGVSQTPSNKVTEKGKYVELRCDPISGHTALYWYRQSLGQGPEFLIYFQGTGAADDSGLPNDRFFAVRPEGSVSTLKIQRTERGDSAVYLCASSSSGGGSAKNIQYFGAGTRLSVL.